Following are 32 T cell receptor beta chains from one sample sequenced in a study of blood T cells in healthy people across ages. Through a sample-barcoded 5' primer and a J-beta primer mix, a second PCR was run for about 6 to 12 cycles. TCRdb reprocessed the 5' RACE reads via MiXCR and lists one record per CDR3 protein. The table includes about 640,000 distinct CDR3 sequences, roughly 30% detected once. Material for sequencing was blood. The receptors come from a woman of 80 years or more in good health.

This clonotype has ten or more counts. The chain has TRBV5-1 and TRBJ1-4, with D possibly being TRBD1 (6 bases). The V end was cut by 0 bases, the J end by 8 bases, with 11 bases between. The CDR3 covers 14 residues. Germline CDR1 SGHRS, CDR2 YFSETQ. The CDR3 loop reads CASSLDRVKEKLFF. CDR3 DNA: TGCGCCAGCAGCTTGGACAGGGTCAAAGAAAAACTGTTTTTT. Full variable domain (rest looked up from reference TRBV5-1 and TRBJ1-4): KAGVTQTPRYLIKTRGQQVTLSCSPISGHRSVSWYQQTPGQGLQFLFEYFSETQRNKGNFPGRFSGRQFSNSRSEMNVSTLELGDSALYLCASSLDRVKEKLFFGSGTQLSVL.

Many counts were recorded for this clonotype. V and J are TRBV7-2 and TRBJ2-7, with TRBD2 matching 8 bases. Trimming cost V 5 bases and J 3 bases; bases outside gene matches: 12. This CDR3 spans 16 amino acids. Germline V CDR1 and CDR2: SGHTA, FQGNSA. CDR3 residues: CASSLSRAGGFYEQYF. CDR3 nucleotide sequence: TGTGCCAGCAGCCTCTCCCGGGCGGGGGGTTTCTACGAGCAGTACTTC.

As to this clonotype: This may stem from a read error, because a much larger clone lies one nucleotide away. The CDR3 region has the DNA TGTGCCAGCAGCCAAGTTGGGGCAGCCGGGAGCGAGCAGTACTTC. Translated: CASSQVGAAGSEQYF. This sequence joins TRBV3-1 and TRBJ2-7; D may be TRBD2 (6 bases). Looked up from germline, CDR1 is LGHDT and CDR2 is YNNKEL (reference sequence). The CDR3 has 15 residues. V was clipped by 1 base and J by 6 bases, with 16 bases between them.

The rearrangement joins TRBV4-3 to TRBJ1-2, with TRBD1 as a possible D gene (5 bases). Between the trimmed V and J ends, which lost 1 base and 9 bases, there was a span of 12 bases. The germline CDR1 and CDR2 sequences are LGHNA and YSLEER. The CDR3 sequence is 13 residues long. CDR3 DNA sequence: TGCGCCAGCAGCCAAGGGGGACCCTCCCGCTACACCTTC. Translation gives CASSQGGPSRYTF.

The chain has TRBV7-2 and TRBJ2-3; D might be TRBD1 or TRBD2, each matching 5 bases. The CDR3 covers 19 residues. Trimming stripped 1 base from V and 4 bases from J, with 24 bases between. Germline CDR1 and CDR2: SGHTA and FQGNSA. This chain's CDR3 is CASSLGLLSGTGISDTQYF. The CDR3 nucleotides read TGTGCCAGCAGCTTAGGACTCTTGAGCGGAACAGGCATTTCAGATACGCAGTATTTT.

Of note for this clonotype: A much larger clone differs by one base, so this may be a read error. The rearrangement links TRBV7-9 to TRBJ2-1, with TRBD1 as a possible D gene (6 bases). Germline CDR1 reads SEHNR; CDR2 reads FQNEAQ (reference sequence). This CDR3 contains 17 residues. Here the CDR3 DNA reads TGTGCCAGCAGCTCGATCACCGGGACACACTCCTGCAATGAGCAGTTCTTC. The encoded protein is CASSSITGTHSCNEQFF.

Many counts were recorded for this clonotype. J is TRBJ1-4 and V is TRBV4-3; 9 bases match TRBD1. The CDR3 covers 14 residues. Germline assignment: CDR1 LGHNA and CDR2 YSLEER. V lost 3 bases, J lost 7 bases, and 3 bases stayed unmatched. For the CDR3, the DNA is TGCGCCAGCAGCCACAGGACAGGGGCTGAAAAACTGTTTTTT. This translates into CASSHRTGAEKLFF.

This clonotype has a count of ten or more. The chain employs TRBV6-5 and TRBJ2-6; D uncertain. This CDR3 region has 16 residues. Germline V lookup: CDR1 MNHEY, CDR2 SVGAGI. The ends were cut back, 2 bases at V and 0 bases at J, with 8 bases in the middle. The CDR3 sequence: CASSYRTVSGANVLTF. The CDR3 DNA is TGTGCCAGCAGTTACAGGACGGTCTCTGGGGCCAACGTCCTGACTTTC.

This clonotype has only a few counts. V and J are TRBV20-1 and TRBJ2-5; 12 bases align to TRBD2. Germline loops: CDR1 DFQATT, CDR2 SNEGSKA (reference sequence). The CDR3 length is 16 residues. The V segment lost 7 bases and the J segment 11 bases; nucleotides outside the gene matches: 20. The CDR3 region is CSVIGASGGAIYEQYF. For the CDR3, the DNA is TGCAGTGTTATAGGGGCTAGCGGGGGGGCTATCTATGAGCAGTACTTC.

To note about this clonotype: A much larger clone differs from this one at a single base, so this may be a read error. The V gene is TRBV6-5, the J gene TRBJ1-2; 7 nucleotides agree with TRBD1. Germline assignment: CDR1 MNHEY and CDR2 SVGAGI. The length of the CDR3 is 14 residues. The CDR3 sequence: CASRYSKTGRGYTF. The CDR3 DNA is TGTGCCAGCAGGTACTCAAAGACAGGGCGAGGCTACACCTTC.

As regards this clonotype: This clone may be a read error of a much larger clone one base away. The V gene is TRBV6-6, the J gene TRBJ1-4, with D unclear. The CDR3 loop spans 16 amino acids. Germline-derived CDR1 and CDR2 are MNHNY and SVGAGI (reference sequence). The DNA of the CDR3 is TGTGCCAGCAATTACTCGTCCGGGAGTTTTAATGAAAAACTGTTTTTT. This sequence encodes CASNYSSGSFNEKLFF.

This clonotype was found many times. This chain links TRBV7-3 with TRBJ1-1, with D possibly TRBD1 on 6 matching bases. The V end was cut by 4 bases, the J end by 4 bases, with 13 bases between. The V gene's germline CDR1 is SGHTA and CDR2 FQGTGA. The CDR3 runs to 14 residues. CDR3 in DNA: TGTGCCAGCAGCTCAGGGGCGAGTGGCACTGAAGCTTTCTTT. It is translated as CASSSGASGTEAFF. The full variable domain, its missing parts supplied by reference TRBV7-3 and TRBJ1-1, is GAGVSQTPSNKVTEKGKYVELRCDPISGHTALYWYRQSLGQGPEFLIYFQGTGAADDSGLPNDRFFAVRPEGSVSTLKIQRTERGDSAVYLCASSSGASGTEAFFGQGTRLTVV.

The V gene is TRBV30, the J gene TRBJ1-6; D gene uncertain. This CDR3 comprises 13 residues. Trimming pared 4 bases from V and 5 bases from J, leaving 9 bases between. The germline CDR1 and CDR2 sequences are GTSNPN and SVGIG (reference sequence). The CDR3 reads CAWTRQNNSPLHF. CDR3 in DNA: TGTGCCTGGACACGCCAGAATAATTCACCCCTCCACTTT.

There are many counts of this clonotype. The chain combines TRBV4-1 with TRBJ1-5; no definite D call. Trimming took off 0 bases at V and 11 bases at J, with 14 bases between the two ends. This CDR3 has 14 residues. Germline V gene sequence: CDR1 MGHRA, CDR2 YSYEKL. In DNA form, the CDR3 reads TGCGCCAGCAGCCAAGATACTGCGGGCATGGCCCAGCATTTT. The encoded protein is CASSQDTAGMAQHF.

This clonotype has a count of ten or more. This rearrangement joins TRBV20-1 to TRBJ2-1; a possible D gene is TRBD2 (7 bases). The CDR3 is made up of 13 amino acids. Germline CDR1 DFQATT, CDR2 SNEGSKA (reference sequence). The CDR3 region is CSLRGPPYNEQFF. The CDR3, as DNA: TGCAGCTTGCGGGGGCCCCCCTACAATGAGCAGTTCTTC.

There are many counts of this clonotype. V gene TRBV7-2 combines with J gene TRBJ2-1; 7 bases fit TRBD2. Germline values: CDR1 SGHTA, CDR2 FQGNSA. CDR3 length: 17 amino acids. J lost 8 bases, V lost 1 base, and 14 bases had no gene match. The CDR3 is CASSLVRPGLPRHEQFF. DNA of the CDR3: TGTGCCAGCAGCTTAGTCCGACCGGGACTACCGCGGCATGAGCAGTTCTTC.

This clonotype has ten or more counts. The chain has TRBV5-1 and TRBJ2-1; 8 positions agree with TRBD1. This CDR3 spans 16 amino acids. CDR1 and CDR2 (germline): SGHRS, YFSETQ. V gave up 4 bases and J gave up 3 bases; unmatched junction bases: 9. The CDR3 loop reads CASSPADRVGYNEQFF. The CDR3 nucleotides are TGCGCCAGCAGCCCGGCGGACAGGGTCGGCTACAATGAGCAGTTCTTC. Full variable domain (outside the CDR3, taken from reference TRBV5-1 and TRBJ2-1): KAGVTQTPRYLIKTRGQQVTLSCSPISGHRSVSWYQQTPGQGLQFLFEYFSETQRNKGNFPGRFSGRQFSNSRSEMNVSTLELGDSALYLCASSPADRVGYNEQFFGPGTRLTVL.

This clonotype was detected ten times or more. The chain is built from TRBV5-1 and TRBJ2-3, with 8 bases matching TRBD2. CDR3 length: 14 residues. Germline assignment: CDR1 SGHRS and CDR2 YFSETQ. Trimming took 3 bases from V and 6 from J; bases not matched to a gene: 6. The CDR3 spells CASSSGLAVDTQYF. CDR3 DNA sequence: TGCGCCAGCAGCTCCGGACTAGCCGTGGATACGCAGTATTTT.

This clonotype was observed at least ten times. This rearrangement joins TRBV7-9 to TRBJ2-1; 9 nucleotides match TRBD1. The length of the CDR3 is 11 residues. V was clipped by 5 bases and J by 14 bases; unmatched bases: 4. Germline V gene data show CDR1 as SEHNR and CDR2 as FQNEAQ (reference sequence). The CDR3 sequence is CASSAGQGKFF. As DNA, the CDR3 is TGTGCCAGCAGCGCGGGACAGGGAAAGTTCTTC.

The chain is built from TRBV20-1 and TRBJ2-4, with a weak D call TRBD1 (6 bases). The assigned J gene may be wrong: the sequence end matches TRBJ2-7 better. The CDR3 length is 12 residues. The germline gives CDR1 DFQATT, CDR2 SNEGSKA (reference sequence). The CDR3, as DNA: TGCAGTGCTCAAACAGGGTACAACGAGCAGTACTTC. It translates to CSAQTGYNEQYF.

The genes are TRBV20-1 and TRBJ2-7, with a tentative D call TRBD2 (5 bases). The J call may be mistaken, given a closer DNA end match to TRBJ2-5. CDR1 and CDR2 from the germline V gene are DFQATT and SNEGSKA (reference sequence). The CDR3 spans 13 residues. CDR3 in amino acids: CSARDTGMETQYF. CDR3 coding DNA: TGCAGTGCTAGAGATACCGGGATGGAGACCCAGTACTTC.

This clonotype was observed at least ten times. The chain combines TRBV6-2 or TRBV6-3 with TRBJ2-7, with D possibly being TRBD1 (6 bases). Between the trimmed V and J ends, which lost 0 bases and 3 bases, there was a span of 12 bases. The CDR3 has 15 residues. Germline lookup yields CDR1 MNHEY and CDR2 SVGEGT. The CDR3 sequence: CASSYSSQGIYEQYF. As DNA, the CDR3 is TGTGCCAGCAGTTACTCGAGCCAGGGGATCTACGAGCAGTACTTC.

About this clonotype: A much larger clone lies one base from this, so it may be a read error. The chain joins TRBV2 to TRBJ1-1, with 9 bases that match TRBD1. CDR1 is SNHLY, CDR2 FYNNEI, per germline. Trimming took 6 bases from V and 1 from J; bases not matched to a gene: 3. This CDR3 is 14 amino acids long. This CDR3 reads CASRATGGNTEAFF. CDR3 nucleotides: TGTGCCAGCAGGGCGACAGGGGGGAACACTGAAGCTTTCTTT. Variable domain in full (rest from reference TRBV2 and TRBJ1-1): EPEVTQTPSHQVTQMGQEVILRCVPISNHLYFYWYRQILGQKVEFLVSFYNNEISEKSEIFDDQFSVERPDGSNFTLKIRSTKLEDSAMYFCASRATGGNTEAFFGQGTRLTVV.

This clonotype was seen many times. V and J are TRBV4-2 and TRBJ1-5; TRBD1 might be the D (6 bases). The germline gives CDR1 LGHNA, CDR2 YNFKEQ. The V end lost 0 bases, the J end lost 4 bases, and 13 bases lay between the germline ends. This CDR3 comprises 16 residues. CDR3 nucleotides: TGTGCCAGCAGCCAAGACGTTGGGCAGGGGAATCAGCCCCAGCATTTT. It encodes CASSQDVGQGNQPQHF.

This clonotype was recorded at least ten times. The chain is built from TRBV5-1 and TRBJ2-3, with 9 positions matching TRBD1. The CDR3 covers 17 residues. V trimming: 0 bases; J trimming: 0 bases; junction bases outside the gene matches: 5. Germline values: CDR1 SGHRS, CDR2 YFSETQ. CDR3 DNA sequence: TGCGCCAGCAGCTTGGCGGGGACAGGGATTAGCACAGATACGCAGTATTTT. This gives the protein CASSLAGTGISTDTQYF.

This clonotype occurred many times. The chain has TRBV6-5 and TRBJ2-1; a possible D gene is TRBD1 (5 bases). Trimming shortened V by 8 bases and J by 6 bases, and 8 bases separated the two germline ends. This CDR3 has 11 residues. Germline values: CDR1 MNHEY, CDR2 SVGAGI. In DNA, the CDR3 is TGTGCCAGCGGGCAGGGCAATGAGCAGTTCTTC. As protein: CASGQGNEQFF.

A note on this clonotype: The junction does not match germline at one end; this may be a read error. V and J are TRBV4-1 and TRBJ2-4, with D uncertain. The CDR3 consists of 15 residues. Looked up from germline, CDR1 is MGHRA and CDR2 is YSYEKL. CDR3 region: CAGSQDRTSVQEQYF. The CDR3 bases are TGCGCCGGCAGCCAAGATCGGACCAGCGTGCAGGAGCAGTACTTC.

This chain links TRBV7-8 with TRBJ2-1, with TRBD2 matching over 11 bases. CDR3 length: 17 amino acids. CDR1 and CDR2 (germline): SGHVS, FQNEAQ. The V and J ends lost 2 bases and 2 bases, in that order; junction bases with no gene match: 5. For the CDR3, the DNA is TGTGCCAGCAGCTTACAACCGGGACTAGCGGCCTACAATGAGCAGTTCTTC. This codes for CASSLQPGLAAYNEQFF.

Only a few counts were recorded for this clonotype. The chain links TRBV7-3 to TRBJ2-2; 7 bases line up with TRBD1. V shed 1 base, J shed 7 bases, and the junction held 21 bases outside the gene matches. Germline V gene data show CDR1 as SGHTA and CDR2 as FQGTGA. The CDR3 has 20 residues. CDR3 residues: CASSLSRGRQGLDPDGELFF. In nucleotides, the CDR3 is TGTGCCAGCAGCTTAAGTCGAGGGAGACAGGGATTAGACCCTGACGGGGAGCTGTTTTTT.

This clonotype was seen repeatedly, ten times or more. The chain couples TRBV5-1 to TRBJ2-3, with D possibly called TRBD1 or TRBD2 (5 bases each). Germline V gene data show CDR1 as SGHRS and CDR2 as YFSETQ. V was shortened by 3 bases and J by 5 bases, with 10 bases between the two germline ends. The CDR3 runs 13 residues. CDR3 in DNA: TGCGCCAGCAGCTCGGTGGGGGTAGATACGCAGTATTTT. It yields the protein CASSSVGVDTQYF.

The V gene is TRBV20-1, the J gene TRBJ1-4; D call uncertain. The CDR3 has 13 amino acids. CDR1 is DFQATT, CDR2 SNEGSKA, per germline (reference sequence). V shed 5 bases and J shed 8 bases, with 15 bases lying between them. The CDR3 is CSAPGLGGEKLFF. The CDR3 nucleotides are TGCAGTGCTCCGGGTCTGGGAGGGGAAAAACTGTTTTTT.

This clonotype appeared many times. The chain couples TRBV5-6 to TRBJ2-3; no clear D gene. V lost 2 bases and J 4 bases, leaving 8 bases between the germline ends. The CDR3 consists of 13 residues. Looked up from germline, CDR1 is SGHDT and CDR2 is YYEEEE. CDR3 in amino acids: CASSLPSSDTQYF. The CDR3 DNA sequence: TGTGCCAGCAGCTTACCCAGCTCAGATACGCAGTATTTT.